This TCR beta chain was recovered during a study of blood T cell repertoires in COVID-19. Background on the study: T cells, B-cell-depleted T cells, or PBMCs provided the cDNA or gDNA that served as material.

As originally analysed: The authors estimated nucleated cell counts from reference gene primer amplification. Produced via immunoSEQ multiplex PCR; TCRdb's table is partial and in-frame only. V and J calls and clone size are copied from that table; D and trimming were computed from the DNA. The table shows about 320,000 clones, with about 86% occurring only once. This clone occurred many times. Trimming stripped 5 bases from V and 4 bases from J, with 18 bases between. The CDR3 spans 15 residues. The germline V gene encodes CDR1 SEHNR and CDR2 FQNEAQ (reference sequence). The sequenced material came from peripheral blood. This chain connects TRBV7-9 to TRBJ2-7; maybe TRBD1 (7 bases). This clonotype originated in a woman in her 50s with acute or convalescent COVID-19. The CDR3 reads CASSPSGGTEYEQYF. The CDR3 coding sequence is TGTGCCAGCAGCCCATCAGGGGGGACTGAGTACGAGCAGTACTTC.